The 32 T cell receptor beta chains in this list originate from one sample, sequenced in a study of blood T cell repertoires in COVID-19. The protocol was immunoSEQ multiplex PCR, while the TCRdb copy is restricted to in-frame clones and leaves out a portion. This table has roughly 240,000 clones, about 91% appearing once. The sample was PBMCs or T cells enriched from blood (not recorded which). The source of these receptors is a woman aged 40-49 years with acute COVID-19.

The rearrangement joins TRBV6-2 or TRBV6-3 to TRBJ1-5; a possible D gene is TRBD1 (6 bases). There are 15 residues in the CDR3. The ends were cut back, 0 bases at V and 7 bases at J, with 13 bases in the middle. Germline-derived CDR1 and CDR2 are MNHEY and SVGEGT. This CDR3 reads CASSYSPDSQQPQHF. Here the CDR3 DNA reads TGTGCCAGCAGTTACTCCCCGGACAGCCAGCAGCCCCAGCATTTT.

The CDR3 DNA is TGTGCCAGCAGCGTAGCTGCGGAGTATCGTCGCCCCTACGAGCAGTACTTC. It codes for CASSVAAEYRRPYEQYF. V is TRBV9 and J is TRBJ2-7; D remains ambiguous. CDR1 and CDR2 from the germline V gene are SGDLS and YYNGEE. V was shortened by 0 bases and J by 2 bases, with 18 bases between the two germline ends. The CDR3 is 17 amino acids. Combining the CDR3 with reference TRBV9 and TRBJ2-7 gives the whole variable domain DSGVTQTPKHLITATGQRVTLRCSPRSGDLSVYWYQQSLDQGLQFLIQYYNGEERAKGNILERFSAQQFPDLHSELNLSSLELGDSALYFCASSVAAEYRRPYEQYFGPGTRLTVT.

Only a few counts were recorded for this clone. The V gene is TRBV7-2, the J gene TRBJ1-2, with 9 bases lining up with TRBD1. Germline trimming cut 3 bases from V and 7 bases from J; bases unmatched to any gene: 6. CDR1 is SGHTA and CDR2 is FQGNSA in the germline V gene. There are 14 residues in the CDR3. The CDR3 reads CASSLGQGTSGYTF. The CDR3 nucleotides read TGTGCCAGCAGCTTGGGACAGGGAACGAGTGGCTACACCTTC.

This chain connects TRBV5-1 to TRBJ1-2; D remains unclear. The germline gives CDR1 SGHRS, CDR2 YFSETQ. The length of the CDR3 is 14 residues. The V end lost 0 bases, the J end lost 3 bases, and 9 bases lay between the germline ends. The CDR3 DNA reads as TGCGCCAGCAGCTTGGTCGGTCAATACTATGGCTACACCTTC. The encoded protein is CASSLVGQYYGYTF.

The CDR3 sequence is CASSLVGSQGARVYEQYF. The CDR3 DNA follows: TGTGCCAGCAGCTTAGTGGGGAGCCAGGGGGCGCGAGTTTACGAGCAGTACTTC. This chain joins TRBV7-9 and TRBJ2-7; 8 bases are shared with TRBD1. Per the germline V gene, CDR1 is SEHNR and CDR2 is FQNEAQ (reference sequence). Germline trimming cut 1 base from V and 4 bases from J; bases unmatched to any gene: 15. The CDR3 runs to 18 residues. The full variable domain, rest sourced from reference TRBV7-9 and TRBJ2-7, is DTGVSQNPRHKITKRGQNVTFRCDPISEHNRLYWYRQTLGQGPEFLTYFQNEAQLEKSRLLSDRFSAERPKGSFSTLEIQRTEQGDSAMYLCASSLVGSQGARVYEQYFGPGTRLTVT.

The V call is TRBV5-6, the J call TRBJ1-2; no reliable D call. Looked up from germline, CDR1 is SGHDT and CDR2 is YYEEEE. V was trimmed by 0 bases and J by 3 bases, leaving 12 bases between them. This CDR3 is built from 15 residues. The CDR3 nucleotides are TGTGCCAGCAGCTTGGGAGGTGCGGTCGACTATGGCTACACCTTC. The encoded protein is CASSLGGAVDYGYTF.

The rearrangement uses TRBV30 and TRBJ1-1, with no clear D. The CDR3 length is 14 residues. Germline CDR1 reads GTSNPN; CDR2 reads SVGIG (reference sequence). Trimming took off 4 bases at V and 3 bases at J, with 15 bases between the two ends. CDR3 sequence: CAWKVEDWDTEAFF. Written as DNA, the CDR3 is TGTGCCTGGAAAGTTGAGGATTGGGACACTGAAGCTTTCTTT. The full variable domain, with the rest looked up from reference TRBV30 and TRBJ1-1, is SQTIHQWPATLVQPVGSPLSLECTVEGTSNPNLYWYRQAAGRGLQLLFYSVGIGQISSEVPQNLSASRPQDRQFILSSKKLLLSDSGFYLCAWKVEDWDTEAFFGQGTRLTVV.

This clone came up once. The V gene is TRBV29-1, the J gene TRBJ1-2, with 8 bases matching TRBD1. Trimming removed 5 bases from V and 0 bases from J; junction bases left unmatched: 5. The germline V gene has CDR1 SQVTM and CDR2 ANQGSEA. The CDR3 length is 14 residues. CDR3 coding DNA: TGCAGCGTTCTAAGGGGACAGGCTAACTATGGCTACACCTTC. It codes for CSVLRGQANYGYTF.

The V and J genes are TRBV6-6 and TRBJ1-4, with TRBD1 as a possible D gene (5 bases). V was trimmed by 2 bases and J by 1 base, leaving 11 bases between them. Germline V gene data show CDR1 as MNHNY and CDR2 as SVGAGI (reference sequence). The CDR3 is 16 residues long. CDR3 nucleotides: TGTGCCAGCAGTTACCCCAGGGCGTTAACTAATGAAAAACTGTTTTTT. Amino acid sequence: CASSYPRALTNEKLFF.

The chain combines TRBV5-1 with TRBJ2-5; 9 nucleotides align to TRBD2. The CDR3 runs 16 residues. CDR1 SGHRS and CDR2 YFSETQ come from the germline V gene. Germline trimming cut 0 bases from V and 1 base from J; bases unmatched to any gene: 4. CDR3 loop: CASSLEPAGGQETQYF. The CDR3 DNA sequence: TGCGCCAGCAGCTTGGAGCCAGCGGGGGGCCAAGAGACCCAGTACTTC. The full variable domain, completed using reference TRBV5-1 and TRBJ2-5, is KAGVTQTPRYLIKTRGQQVTLSCSPISGHRSVSWYQQTPGQGLQFLFEYFSETQRNKGNFPGRFSGRQFSNSRSEMNVSTLELGDSALYLCASSLEPAGGQETQYFGPGTRLLVL.

The CDR3 region is CASSPVPNMNTEAFF. Here the CDR3 DNA reads TGTGCCAGCAGCCCAGTCCCGAACATGAACACTGAAGCTTTCTTT. The V and J genes are TRBV7-2 and TRBJ1-1, with no clear D. The CDR3 contains 15 residues. V was clipped by 5 bases and J by 0 bases, with 13 bases between them. Germline V CDR1 and CDR2: SGHTA, FQGNSA.

The chain uses TRBV5-4 and TRBJ1-5, with 7 bases lining up with TRBD1. V lost 0 bases and J lost 7; bases outside the gene matches: 1. The germline V gene encodes CDR1 SGHNT and CDR2 YYREEE (reference sequence). There are 13 residues in the CDR3. The CDR3 region has the DNA TGTGCCAGCAGCTTGGGAGGGGGCCAGCCCCAGCATTTT. This gives the protein CASSLGGGQPQHF.

The chain has TRBV5-1 and TRBJ1-2; maybe TRBD1 (5 bases). Germline CDR1 reads SGHRS; CDR2 reads YFSETQ. The CDR3 runs 13 residues. V was clipped by 0 bases and J by 8 bases, with 11 bases between them. CDR3 coding DNA: TGCGCCAGCAGCTTGGGTTCTCAGGGCGGCTACACCTTC. Its protein is CASSLGSQGGYTF.

The V call is TRBV7-9, the J call TRBJ2-7, with 7 bases that match TRBD2. CDR1 and CDR2 from the germline V gene are SEHNR and FQNEAQ (reference sequence). J gave up 2 bases and V 5 bases, and 12 bases lay outside the gene matches. The CDR3 has 16 residues. CDR3 region: CASSTRSGVGAYEQYF. The CDR3 coding sequence is TGTGCCAGCAGCACCCGCAGCGGGGTAGGAGCCTACGAGCAGTACTTC. Full variable domain (outside the CDR3, taken from reference TRBV7-9 and TRBJ2-7): DTGVSQNPRHKITKRGQNVTFRCDPISEHNRLYWYRQTLGQGPEFLTYFQNEAQLEKSRLLSDRFSAERPKGSFSTLEIQRTEQGDSAMYLCASSTRSGVGAYEQYFGPGTRLTVT.

The chain has TRBV5-4 and TRBJ2-3; TRBD2 matches at 15 bases. Trimming removed 3 bases from V and 2 bases from J; junction bases left unmatched: 10. This CDR3 comprises 19 residues. The germline gives CDR1 SGHNT, CDR2 YYREEE (reference sequence). Here the CDR3 reads CASSSGKGLAGGITDTQYF. DNA of the CDR3: TGTGCCAGCAGCTCAGGAAAGGGACTAGCGGGAGGCATCACAGATACGCAGTATTTT.

V is TRBV5-4 and J is TRBJ2-7; 7 positions agree with TRBD2. V lost 0 bases and J lost 2; bases outside the gene matches: 11. Germline V gene sequence: CDR1 SGHNT, CDR2 YYREEE (reference sequence). This CDR3 spans 17 amino acids. The CDR3 DNA sequence: TGTGCCAGCAGCTTGGTCCAAAAGCGGGAAATTGCCTACGAGCAGTACGTC. It is translated as CASSLVQKREIAYEQYV.

This clone has only one observation. V usage is TRBV6-1 and J usage is TRBJ1-5; 9 positions match TRBD1. This CDR3 has 16 residues. J lost 2 bases, V lost 4 bases, and 6 bases had no gene match. Germline V gene data show CDR1 as MNHNS and CDR2 as SASEGT. CDR3 loop: CASSVTGGAGNQPQHF. CDR3 coding DNA: TGTGCCAGCAGTGTTACAGGGGGCGCGGGCAATCAGCCCCAGCATTTT.

This chain links TRBV4-3 with TRBJ2-7, with 10 bases lining up with TRBD1. Germline-derived CDR1 and CDR2 are LGHNA and YSLEER. The CDR3 extends over 15 amino acids. J lost 4 bases, V lost 1 base, and 4 bases had no gene match. CDR3 DNA: TGCGCCAGCAGCCAAGCGGCGGGACAGGGGTACGAGCAGTACTTC. This encodes CASSQAAGQGYEQYF.

The J gene is TRBJ1-1, the V gene TRBV19, with a tentative D call TRBD1 (6 bases). V lost 8 bases and J lost 2, with 18 bases in between. The germline V gene encodes CDR1 LNHDA and CDR2 SQIVND (reference sequence). CDR3 length: 15 residues. The CDR3 reads CASATPGAYNTEAFF. CDR3 nucleotide sequence: TGTGCCAGTGCTACCCCAGGGGCATATAACACTGAAGCTTTCTTT. Filled out from reference TRBV19 and TRBJ1-1, the complete variable domain reads DGGITQSPKYLFRKEGQNVTLSCEQNLNHDAMYWYRQDPGQGLRLIYYSQIVNDFQKGDIAEGYSVSREKKESFPLTVTSAQKNPTAFYLCASATPGAYNTEAFFGQGTRLTVV.

The rearrangement links TRBV19 to TRBJ2-7; possibly TRBD2 for D (6 bases). Germline V CDR1 and CDR2: LNHDA, SQIVND (reference sequence). V lost 1 base and J 7 bases, leaving 11 bases between the germline ends. This CDR3 is 13 amino acids long. DNA of the CDR3: TGTGCCAGTAGTATAGGGGAGGTGAGGGAGCAGTACTTC. The encoded protein is CASSIGEVREQYF.

The J gene is TRBJ1-6, the V gene TRBV11-3; possible D gene TRBD1, 5 bases. The CDR3 covers 18 residues. CDR1 SGHNT and CDR2 YENEEA come from the germline V gene. V gave up 3 bases and J gave up 7 bases, with 22 bases separating them. CDR3 amino acids: CASSFSWQGGYRNSPLHF. The CDR3, as DNA: TGTGCCAGCAGCTTCAGTTGGCAGGGTGGATATCGAAATTCACCCCTCCACTTT. The full variable domain, its missing parts supplied by reference TRBV11-3 and TRBJ1-6, is EAGVVQSPRYKIIEKKQPVAFWCNPISGHNTLYWYLQNLGQGPELLIRYENEEAVDDSQLPKDRFSAERLKGVDSTLKIQPAELGDSAVYLCASSFSWQGGYRNSPLHFGNGTRLTVT.

The V call is TRBV11-3, the J call TRBJ1-4; 9 bases line up with TRBD1. V was pared by 5 bases and J by 5 bases, with 6 bases of the junction left unmatched. The CDR3 loop spans 15 amino acids. Germline V gene lookup returns CDR1 SGHNT and CDR2 YENEEA. CDR3 nucleotides: TGTGCCAGCAGCGGAACCGGGACAGGGAATGAAAAACTGTTTTTT. Translated, it gives CASSGTGTGNEKLFF.

The chain is built from TRBV4-2 and TRBJ2-1; D perhaps matches TRBD2 (5 bases). This CDR3 contains 16 residues. Trimming pared 4 bases from V and 7 bases from J, leaving 20 bases between. Per the germline V gene, CDR1 is LGHNA and CDR2 is YNFKEQ. The CDR3 loop is CASSLNVGGPGNEQFF. The DNA for the CDR3 is TGTGCCAGCAGCCTAAACGTTGGCGGGCCGGGAAATGAGCAGTTCTTC.

The chain employs TRBV4-2 and TRBJ1-2, with D possibly matching TRBD1 (5 bases). CDR1 is LGHNA and CDR2 is YNFKEQ in the germline V gene. Between the trimmed V and J ends, which lost 1 base and 1 base, there was a span of 13 bases. The CDR3 has 16 amino acids. The CDR3 region has the DNA TGTGCCAGCAGCCAAGTGGAGGCGGGGGGTAACTATGGCTACACCTTC. The encoded protein is CASSQVEAGGNYGYTF.

This clone came up once. DNA for the CDR3: TGCGCCAGCAGCCCCACCTCCATAGCGGGGGGGACCTACGAGCAGTACTTC. This sequence encodes CASSPTSIAGGTYEQYF. The chain is built from TRBV5-1 and TRBJ2-7, with 11 bases fitting TRBD2. With V trimmed by 4 bases and J by 2 bases, 11 bases remained unmatched. The CDR3 sequence is 17 residues long. Germline CDR1 and CDR2: SGHRS and YFSETQ.

This clone was observed a few times. The rearrangement links TRBV11-3 to TRBJ2-2; possibly TRBD2 for D (5 bases). V was shortened by 5 bases and J by 6 bases, with 19 bases between the two germline ends. The CDR3 has 16 residues. Germline values: CDR1 SGHNT, CDR2 YENEEA. The DNA of the CDR3 is TGTGCCAGCAGCCCCGTGGGGAGTTTATACGCCGGGGAGCTGTTTTTT. The encoded protein is CASSPVGSLYAGELFF.

V and J are TRBV27 and TRBJ2-7; a weak D match, TRBD1 (5 bases). V shed 5 bases and J shed 3 bases, with 20 bases lying between them. CDR1 MNHEY and CDR2 SMNVEV come from the germline V gene (reference sequence). The CDR3 contains 16 residues. CDR3 coding DNA: TGTGCCAGCAGTCGTAACGGACAAGCAGACGTCTACGAGCAGTACTTC. Encoded protein: CASSRNGQADVYEQYF.

This chain links TRBV9 with TRBJ2-3; D ambiguous. This CDR3 comprises 15 residues. Trimming pared 3 bases from V and 5 bases from J, leaving 16 bases between. The germline gives CDR1 SGDLS, CDR2 YYNGEE. The CDR3 here is CASSASGSFGDTQYF. The CDR3 bases are TGTGCCAGCAGCGCCTCGGGTAGTTTTGGAGATACGCAGTATTTT.

The rearrangement links TRBV2 to TRBJ1-4; D is possibly TRBD1 (5 bases). V lost 6 bases, J lost 8 bases, and 16 bases lay in between. The germline gives CDR1 SNHLY, CDR2 FYNNEI. The CDR3 length is 14 residues. CDR3 sequence (DNA): TGTGCCAGCAGGGGTGACAGATCGAGAGAAAAACTGTTTTTT. It codes for CASRGDRSREKLFF.

This chain uses TRBV3-1 (or the pseudogene TRBV3-2) with TRBJ1-2, with D possibly TRBD1 on 6 matching bases. Germline V gene lookup returns CDR1 LGHDT and CDR2 YNNKEL (reference sequence). This CDR3 is built from 12 residues. V lost 5 bases and J 8 bases, leaving 12 bases between the germline ends. The CDR3 DNA follows: TGTGCCAGCAGCACCACAGGGCTCGGCTACACCTTC. Its translation is CASSTTGLGYTF.

V and J are TRBV7-2 and TRBJ2-3, with 10 bases aligning to TRBD2. The trim removed 4 bases at V and 4 bases at J, leaving 5 bases unmatched. Germline CDR1 is SGHTA and CDR2 is FQGNSA. The CDR3 consists of 15 residues. CDR3 loop: CASSSNSGGPDTQYF. CDR3 in DNA: TGTGCCAGCAGCTCCAATAGCGGGGGGCCAGATACGCAGTATTTT.

This chain joins TRBV24-1 and TRBJ1-2; a possible D gene is TRBD1 (5 bases). The CDR3 is 13 amino acids. Germline assignment: CDR1 KGHDR and CDR2 SFDVKD. The V end was cut by 4 bases, the J end by 4 bases, with 9 bases between. CDR3 amino acids: CATSDSTAYGYTF. In nucleotides, the CDR3 is TGTGCCACCAGTGACTCGACAGCCTATGGCTACACCTTC.